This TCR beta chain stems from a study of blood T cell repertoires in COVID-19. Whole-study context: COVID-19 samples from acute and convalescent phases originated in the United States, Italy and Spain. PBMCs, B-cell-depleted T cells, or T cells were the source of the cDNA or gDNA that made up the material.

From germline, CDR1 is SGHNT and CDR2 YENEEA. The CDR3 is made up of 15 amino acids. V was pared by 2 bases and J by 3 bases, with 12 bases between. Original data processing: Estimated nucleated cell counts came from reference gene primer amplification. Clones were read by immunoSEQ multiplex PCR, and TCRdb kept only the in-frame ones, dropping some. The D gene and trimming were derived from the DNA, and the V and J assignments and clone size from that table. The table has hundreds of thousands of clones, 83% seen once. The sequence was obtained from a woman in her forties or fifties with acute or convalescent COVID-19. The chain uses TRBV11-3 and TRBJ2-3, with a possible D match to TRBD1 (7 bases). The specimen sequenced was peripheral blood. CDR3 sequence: CASSLSQGGTDTQYF. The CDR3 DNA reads TGTGCCAGCAGCTTAAGTCAGGGGGGAACAGATACGCAGTATTTT.